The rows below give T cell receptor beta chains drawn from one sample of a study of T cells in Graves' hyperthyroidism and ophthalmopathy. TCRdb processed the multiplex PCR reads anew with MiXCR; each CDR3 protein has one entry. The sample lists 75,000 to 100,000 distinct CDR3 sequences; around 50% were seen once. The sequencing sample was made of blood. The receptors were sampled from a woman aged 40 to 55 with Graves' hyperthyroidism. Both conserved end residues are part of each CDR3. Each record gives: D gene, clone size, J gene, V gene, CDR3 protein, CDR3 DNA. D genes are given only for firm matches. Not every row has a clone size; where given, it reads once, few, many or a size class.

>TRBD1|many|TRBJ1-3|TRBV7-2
CASSGDRAGNTIYF
TGTGCCAGCAGCGGGGACAGGGCTGGAAACACCATATATTTT
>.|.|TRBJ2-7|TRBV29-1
CSVTGASYEQYF
TGCAGCGTCACCGGGGCTTCCTACGAGCAGTACTTC
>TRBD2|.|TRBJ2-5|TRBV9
CASSVAPTSGATQETQYF
TGTGCCAGCAGCGTAGCTCCGACTAGCGGGGCAACCCAAGAGACCCAGTACTTC
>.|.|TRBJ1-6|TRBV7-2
CASSQIGNSPLHF
TGTGCCAGCAGCCAAATAGGGAATTCACCCCTCCACTTT
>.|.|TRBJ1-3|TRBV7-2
CASSLGDSGNTIYF
TGTGCCAGCAGCTTGGGGGACTCTGGAAACACCATATATTTT
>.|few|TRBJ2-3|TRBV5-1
CASSRTTQYF
TGCGCCAGCAGCCGGACAACGCAGTATTTT
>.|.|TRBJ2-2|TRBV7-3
CASGDGELFF
TGTGCCAGCGGGGACGGGGAGCTGTTTTTT
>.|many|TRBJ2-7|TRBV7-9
CASSQVVGGQYEQYF
TGCGCCAGCAGCCAAGTGGTAGGGGGGCAATACGAGCAGTACTTC
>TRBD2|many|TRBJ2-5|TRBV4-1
CASSQDPGGRETQYF
TGCGCCAGCAGCCAAGATCCTGGCGGGAGGGAGACCCAGTACTTC
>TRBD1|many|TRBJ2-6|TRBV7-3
CASSPHRGPGANVLTF
TGTGCCAGCAGCCCCCACAGGGGACCTGGGGCCAACGTCCTGACTTTC
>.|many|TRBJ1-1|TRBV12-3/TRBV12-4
CASSWVGGRAEAFF
TGTGCCAGCAGTTGGGTTGGAGGCCGGGCTGAAGCTTTCTTT
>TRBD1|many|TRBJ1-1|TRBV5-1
CASSPGQGAGEAFF
TGCGCCAGCAGCCCTGGACAGGGAGCCGGTGAAGCTTTCTTT
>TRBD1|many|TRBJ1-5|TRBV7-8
CASSENQGAGQPQHF
TGTGCCAGCAGCGAAAATCAGGGGGCGGGTCAGCCCCAGCATTTT
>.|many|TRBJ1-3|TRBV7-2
CASSPLDQRSGNTIYF
TGTGCCAGCAGCCCATTAGACCAGAGATCTGGAAACACCATATATTTT
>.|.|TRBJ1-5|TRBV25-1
CASSASWQNSNQPQHF
TGTGCCAGCAGTGCTAGTTGGCAGAATAGCAATCAGCCCCAGCATTTT
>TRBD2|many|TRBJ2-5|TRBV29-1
CSVGLQAGGETQYF
TGCAGCGTTGGCCTTCAAGCGGGAGGAGAGACCCAGTACTTC
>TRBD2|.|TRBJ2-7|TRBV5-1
CASSSGGTESSYEQYF
TGCGCCAGCAGCTCGGGGGGGACGGAGAGCTCCTACGAGCAGTACTTC
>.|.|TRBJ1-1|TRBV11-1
CASSSPNRVAFF
TGTGCCAGCAGCTCGCCCAACAGGGTGGCTTTCTTT
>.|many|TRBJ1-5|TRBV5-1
CASSLGAGNNQPQHF
TGCGCCAGCAGCTTGGGGGCGGGCAACAATCAGCCCCAGCATTTT
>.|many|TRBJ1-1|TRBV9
CASSVGIAANTEAFF
TGTGCCAGCAGCGTGGGAATTGCAGCAAACACTGAAGCTTTCTTT
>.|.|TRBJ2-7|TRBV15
CATSSLGRIYEQYF
TGTGCCACCAGCAGCTTGGGCCGGATCTACGAGCAGTACTTC
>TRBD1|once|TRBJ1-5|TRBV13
CASIRGPQGNQPQHF
TGTGCCAGCATTAGGGGGCCACAAGGCAATCAGCCCCAGCATTTT
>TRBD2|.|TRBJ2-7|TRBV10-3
CAISAGSGGVYEQYF
TGTGCCATCAGTGCGGGTAGCGGGGGCGTCTACGAGCAGTACTTC
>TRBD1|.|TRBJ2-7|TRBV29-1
CSVQGTDEQYF
TGCAGCGTACAGGGGACGGACGAGCAGTACTTC
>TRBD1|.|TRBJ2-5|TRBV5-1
CASSPRQGFRTQYF
TGCGCCAGCAGCCCGCGACAGGGATTTAGGACCCAGTACTTC
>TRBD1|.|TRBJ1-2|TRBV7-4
CASSLGDRVAFNYGYTF
TGTGCCAGCAGCTTAGGGGACAGGGTGGCTTTTAACTATGGCTACACCTTC
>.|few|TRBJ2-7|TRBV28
CASSLLQSYEQYF
TGTGCCAGCAGTTTATTACAGAGCTACGAGCAGTACTTC
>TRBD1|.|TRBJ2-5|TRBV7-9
CASSLGTTGGAGAETQYF
TGTGCCAGCAGCTTGGGAACGACAGGGGGCGCGGGAGCTGAGACCCAGTACTTC
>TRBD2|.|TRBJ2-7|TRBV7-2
CASSLTSGSHEQYF
TGTGCCAGCAGCCTGACTAGCGGGAGCCACGAGCAGTACTTC
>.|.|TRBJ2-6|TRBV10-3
CAISEITGRPGANVLTF
TGTGCCATCAGTGAGATTACAGGGAGACCTGGGGCCAACGTCCTGACTTTC
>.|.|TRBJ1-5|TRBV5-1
CASSLDSYEHF
TGCGCCAGCAGCTTGGACAGCTACGAGCATTTT
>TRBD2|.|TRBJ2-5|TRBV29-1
CSGLAGVRETQYF
TGCAGCGGACTAGCGGGAGTCAGGGAGACCCAGTACTTC
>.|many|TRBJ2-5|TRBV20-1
CSATSGAETQYF
TGCAGTGCTACGTCAGGGGCAGAGACCCAGTACTTC
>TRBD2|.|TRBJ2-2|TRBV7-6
CASSQTSGRELFF
TGTGCCAGCAGCCAGACTAGCGGGAGGGAGCTGTTTTTT
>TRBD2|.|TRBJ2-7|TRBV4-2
CASSYAIDGGDYEQYF
TGTGCCAGCAGCTACGCGATCGATGGGGGGGATTACGAGCAGTACTTC
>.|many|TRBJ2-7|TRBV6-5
CASRQGGEQYF
TGTGCCAGCAGGCAGGGTGGCGAGCAGTACTTC
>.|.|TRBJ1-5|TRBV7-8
CASSRDTVGQETQHF
TGTGCCAGCAGCCGGGACACGGTGGGCCAAGAGACCCAGCATTTT
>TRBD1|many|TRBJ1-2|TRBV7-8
CASSQGTGDHGYTF
TGTGCCAGCAGCCAAGGTACAGGGGACCATGGCTACACCTTC
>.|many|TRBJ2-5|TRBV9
CASSVVAGLRETQYF
TGTGCCAGCAGCGTAGTTGCGGGACTCCGAGAGACCCAGTACTTC
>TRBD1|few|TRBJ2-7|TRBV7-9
CASSLDRGMCGYEQYF
TGTGCCAGCAGCTTAGACAGGGGAATGTGTGGCTACGAGCAGTACTTC
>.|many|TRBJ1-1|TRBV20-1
CSASVEGPMNTEAFF
TGCAGTGCTAGTGTAGAGGGCCCCATGAACACTGAAGCTTTCTTT